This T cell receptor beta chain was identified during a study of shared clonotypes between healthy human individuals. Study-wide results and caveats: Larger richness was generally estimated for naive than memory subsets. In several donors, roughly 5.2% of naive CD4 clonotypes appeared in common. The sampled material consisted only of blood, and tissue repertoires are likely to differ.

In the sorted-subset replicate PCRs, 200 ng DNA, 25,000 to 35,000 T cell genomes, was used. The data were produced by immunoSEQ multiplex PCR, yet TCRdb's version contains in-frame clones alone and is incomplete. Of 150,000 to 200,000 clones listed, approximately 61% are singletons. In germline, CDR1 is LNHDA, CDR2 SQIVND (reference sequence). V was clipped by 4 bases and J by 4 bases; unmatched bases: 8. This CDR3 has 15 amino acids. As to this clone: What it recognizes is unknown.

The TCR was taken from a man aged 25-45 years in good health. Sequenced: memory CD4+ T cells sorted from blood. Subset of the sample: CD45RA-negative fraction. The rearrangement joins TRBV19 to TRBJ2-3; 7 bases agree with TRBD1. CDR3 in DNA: TGTGCCAGTAGTAAACTGAGGACAGGTTCAGATACGCAGTATTTT. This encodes CASSKLRTGSDTQYF.